The entry below describes one T cell receptor beta chain. The record originates from a study of blood T cell repertoires in COVID-19. Study-wide background: The United States, Italy and Spain were the sources of the acute and convalescent COVID-19 samples.

The CDR3 loop spans 13 amino acids. The germline CDR1 and CDR2 sequences are MDHEN and SYDVKM. The V gene lost 8 bases and the J gene lost 5 bases, with 13 bases spanning the gap. Authors' analysis steps: Amplification with reference gene primers provided the estimates of nucleated cell counts. Using immunoSEQ multiplex PCR, the repertoire was profiled, and TCRdb retains in-frame clones only, with some absent. The V and J calls and the clone size are those of that table, but D and trimming were determined from the DNA. The data show roughly 240,000 clones, around nine tenths seen once. Sequenced material: peripheral blood. The chain joins TRBV28 to TRBJ1-5; D perhaps matches TRBD1 (5 bases). The TCR was taken from a woman aged 60-75 years who had recovered from COVID-19. In nucleotides, the CDR3 is TGTGCCAGCCTCGGGGGGTACGATCAGCCCCAGCATTTT. Translated, it gives CASLGGYDQPQHF.